A selection of T cell receptor beta chains follows, all from one sample in a study of blood T cell repertoires in COVID-19. Here immunoSEQ multiplex PCR was the method, and the copy in TCRdb shows in-frame clones only, minus some. The sample yields about 29,000 clones, approximately 88% seen once. The sequencing sample was made of peripheral blood. The receptors were gathered from an older man with active COVID-19. CDR3s include the opening cysteine and the closing phenylalanine or tryptophan. Each record gives: V gene, clone size, D gene, J gene, CDR3 protein, CDR3 DNA. D genes are given only for firm matches. Clone sizes are given selectively: once, few, many, or a class where the clone is expanded.

TRBV9	.	.	TRBJ1-4	CASSVTGANEKLFF	TGTGCCAGCAGCGTGACGGGTGCTAATGAAAAACTGTTTTTT
TRBV6-1	.	.	TRBJ2-7	CASSEPRGGGQSYEQYF	TGTGCCAGCAGTGAGCCGCGGGGCGGGGGCCAATCCTACGAGCAGTACTTC
TRBV28	once	.	TRBJ1-1	CASSLTLTFF	TGTGCCAGCAGTTTGACTTTAACTTTCTTT
TRBV6-5	.	.	TRBJ1-5	CASSHGLYSNQPQHF	TGTGCCAGCAGTCACGGACTGTATAGCAATCAGCCCCAGCATTTT
TRBV4-1	.	.	TRBJ1-4	CASSQEGAGNEKLFF	TGCGCCAGCAGCCAAGAGGGGGCCGGAAATGAAAAACTGTTTTTT
TRBV5-4	.	TRBD1	TRBJ1-1	CASSQQGMRNTEAFF	TGTGCCAGCAGCCAACAGGGGATGAGGAACACTGAAGCTTTCTTT
TRBV27	.	TRBD1	TRBJ2-2	CASSLWRRGGTGAGELFF	TGTGCCAGCAGTTTATGGCGCCGCGGGGGGACAGGGGCCGGGGAGCTGTTTTTT
TRBV15	once	TRBD1	TRBJ2-5	CATSRLPGQQETQYF	TGTGCCACCAGCAGACTTCCGGGACAGCAAGAGACCCAGTACTTC
TRBV19	once	.	TRBJ2-7	CASSIGPGQTYEQYF	TGTGCCAGTAGTATAGGGCCGGGACAAACCTACGAGCAGTACTTC
TRBV10-3	.	.	TRBJ1-1	CAISKTANTEAFF	TGTGCCATCAGCAAAACAGCGAACACTGAAGCTTTCTTT
TRBV12-3/TRBV12-4	.	.	TRBJ2-2	CASSRGGTGELFF	TGTGCCAGCAGCCGGGGTGGGACCGGGGAGCTGTTTTTT
TRBV6-2/TRBV6-3	.	TRBD1	TRBJ1-5	CASSYRTGHGNQPQHF	TGTGCCAGCAGTTACAGGACAGGGCATGGCAATCAGCCCCAGCATTTT
TRBV30	.	TRBD1	TRBJ1-5	CAWSAGQEAQPQHF	TGTGCCTGGAGTGCTGGACAGGAAGCTCAGCCCCAGCATTTT
TRBV7-3	.	TRBD2	TRBJ2-3	CASSVKAGRGDTQYF	TGTGCCAGCAGCGTAAAAGCGGGGCGGGGAGATACGCAGTATTTT
TRBV7-2	.	.	TRBJ2-7	CASSLGLASYEQYF	TGTGCCAGCAGCTTAGGGCTCGCCTCCTACGAGCAGTACTTC
TRBV6-5	.	.	TRBJ1-6	CASSYYLNNSPLHF	TGTGCCAGCAGTTACTACCTAAATAATTCACCCCTCCACTTT
TRBV3-1/TRBV3-2	.	TRBD2	TRBJ2-5	CASSQTSGGAIETQYF	TGTGCCAGCAGCCAGACTAGCGGGGGGGCCATAGAGACCCAGTACTTC
TRBV4-3	.	TRBD1	TRBJ1-3	CASSSETGKGTGNTIYF	TGCGCCAGCAGCTCAGAGACAGGGAAGGGGACTGGAAACACCATATATTTT
TRBV5-1	.	.	TRBJ1-1	CASSLVADMGTEAFF	TGCGCCAGCAGCTTGGTTGCGGATATGGGCACTGAAGCTTTCTTT
TRBV28	.	.	TRBJ1-1	CASRGRWGDTEAFF	TGTGCCAGCAGGGGCCGTTGGGGGGACACTGAAGCTTTCTTT
TRBV19	.	TRBD2	TRBJ2-1	CASRGASGGSNEQFF	TGTGCCAGTAGAGGTGCTAGCGGGGGGTCGAATGAGCAGTTCTTC
TRBV7-2	.	.	TRBJ1-4	CASSLYPRGEKLFF	TGTGCCAGCAGCCTATACCCCAGGGGTGAAAAACTGTTTTTT
TRBV9	.	TRBD2	TRBJ2-2	CASSVVSGTLNTGELFF	TGTGCCAGCAGCGTAGTCAGCGGGACCCTTAACACCGGGGAGCTGTTTTTT
TRBV7-6	.	.	TRBJ1-2	CASSLAGAGAGNYGYTF	TGTGCCAGCAGCTTAGCGGGGGCAGGGGCGGGTAACTATGGCTACACCTTC
TRBV28	.	.	TRBJ1-4	CASSQADRNEKLFF	TGTGCCAGCAGTCAAGCGGACAGAAATGAAAAACTGTTTTTT
TRBV6-1	.	.	TRBJ1-6	CASSDRVGQSISLHF	TGTGCCAGCAGTGACAGGGTCGGCCAAAGCATTTCCCTCCACTTT
TRBV5-4	.	TRBD2	TRBJ2-7	CASSDGTSGGRYEQYF	TGTGCCAGCAGCGATGGGACTAGCGGGGGCCGTTACGAGCAGTACTTC
TRBV10-3	.	.	TRBJ1-2	CASLQGLRSSDGGYTF	TGTGCTTCCCTTCAGGGACTTCGATCATCCGACGGGGGCTACACCTTC
TRBV28	.	TRBD1	TRBJ1-4	CASSNQGAANEKLFF	TGTGCCAGCAGTAACCAGGGGGCTGCTAATGAAAAACTGTTTTTT
TRBV15	.	.	TRBJ1-2	CATSRGARGGYTF	TGTGCCACCAGCAGAGGGGCCCGTGGGGGCTACACCTTC
TRBV9	.	.	TRBJ2-7	CASSVAGDRTNGEQYF	TGTGCCAGCAGCGTTGCAGGGGATCGTACCAATGGGGAGCAGTACTTC
TRBV7-3	few	.	TRBJ1-6	CASSLSGEAHSPLHF	TGTGCCAGCAGCTTATCCGGCGAGGCTCATTCACCCCTCCACTTT